This section outlines one T cell receptor (beta chain) sequence together with its context. These data originate in a study of blood T cells in healthy people across ages. The CDR3 consists of 14 residues. Losses at the gene ends were 10 bases for V and 1 base for J; bases not matched to a gene: 5. The authors ran a second PCR of about 7 to 12 cycles using a sample-barcoded 5' primer and a J-beta primer mix. Every individual sample yielded 2.5 million or more paired-end reads (each containing CDR3). MiXCR, run by TCRdb on the 5' RACE reads, gives a single entry per CDR3 protein. The repertoire holds 1.6 million or so distinct CDR3 sequences, with about 35% as singletons.

Sequencing was done on a sample of blood. The genes are TRBV12-3 or TRBV12-4 and TRBJ1-1; TRBD1 matches 11 bases. This TCR was recovered from a woman aged 30 to 39 in good health. The CDR3 sequence: CAIRDRGSNTEAFF. In nucleotides, the CDR3 is TGTGCCATCCGGGACAGGGGGTCGAACACTGAAGCTTTCTTT.